The rows below give T cell receptor beta chains drawn from one sample of a study of pediatric ulcerative colitis. The table came from immunoSEQ multiplex PCR; TCRdb's copy has only in-frame clones and leaves some out. The table shows around 40,000 clones, with 75% occurring only once. Sequences were obtained from gut tissue. These receptors were taken from a boy aged 5-17 years with severe ulcerative colitis. The CDR3 runs from the conserved cysteine through the conserved F or W. A D gene is named only where the DNA matches it firmly. A row's size may be missing; if present it is once, few, many or a size class.

cdr3_aa | cdr3_nt | clone_size | j_call | d_call | v_call
CASSSGTTGGTEAFF | TGTGCCAGCAGCTCAGGAACCACAGGGGGCACTGAAGCTTTCTTT | . | TRBJ1-1 | TRBD1 | TRBV7-9
CASSLSGTGNEKLFF | TGTGCCAGCAGCTTGTCCGGGACAGGGAATGAAAAACTGTTTTTT | . | TRBJ1-4 | TRBD1 | TRBV11-2
CASSPGAQNTGELFF | TGCGCCAGCTCCCCGGGGGCCCAGAACACCGGGGAGCTGTTTTTT | . | TRBJ2-2 | . | TRBV4-1
CASSLEGGGPGDTQYF | TGTGCCAGCAGCTTGGAGGGCGGGGGGCCAGGAGATACGCAGTATTTT | . | TRBJ2-3 | TRBD2 | TRBV5-4
CASSRDRGSTGELFF | TGCGCCAGCAGCAGAGACAGGGGGAGCACCGGGGAGCTGTTTTTT | . | TRBJ2-2 | TRBD1 | TRBV10-2
CASSMDRVPYNEQFF | TGTGCCAGTAGTATGGACAGGGTCCCCTACAATGAGCAGTTCTTC | . | TRBJ2-1 | TRBD1 | TRBV19
CSVGQGVYEQYF | TGCAGCGTAGGACAGGGGGTCTACGAGCAGTACTTC | . | TRBJ2-7 | TRBD1 | TRBV29-1
CASSSGGQDLNYGYTF | TGTGCCAGCAGCTCAGGTGGACAGGACCTGAACTATGGCTACACCTTC | . | TRBJ1-2 | TRBD1 | TRBV7-9
CASSKGTGATEAFF | TGCGCCAGCAGTAAGGGGACGGGGGCCACTGAAGCTTTCTTT | . | TRBJ1-1 | . | TRBV5-1
CASSQDTGEQYF | TGCGCCAGCAGCCAAGATACGGGGGAGCAGTACTTC | . | TRBJ2-7 | . | TRBV4-1
CASSWDDGTEAFF | TGTGCCAGCAGCTGGGACGATGGGACTGAAGCTTTCTTT | . | TRBJ1-1 | . | TRBV28
CASSTTGTGVLATNEKLFF | TGTGCCAGCAGCACTACCGGGACAGGGGTCTTAGCAACTAATGAAAAACTGTTTTTT | . | TRBJ1-4 | TRBD1 | TRBV28
CASFRDRDFRETQYF | TGCGCCAGCTTCCGGGACAGGGATTTCCGGGAGACCCAGTACTTC | . | TRBJ2-5 | TRBD1 | TRBV5-1
CASSSDRGFSTEAFF | TGTGCCAGCAGTTCGGACAGGGGATTTAGCACTGAAGCTTTCTTT | once | TRBJ1-1 | TRBD1 | TRBV28
CASSSTGTGWKSNYGYTF | TGTGCCAGCAGCTCAACCGGGACAGGGTGGAAATCTAACTATGGCTACACCTTC | . | TRBJ1-2 | TRBD1 | TRBV13
CASSVLSGTEAFF | TGTGCCAGTAGCGTCCTAAGTGGCACTGAAGCTTTCTTT | once | TRBJ1-1 | . | TRBV19
CASSMAATSGNTIYF | TGTGCCAGTAGTATGGCGGCAACCTCTGGAAACACCATATATTTT | few | TRBJ1-3 | . | TRBV19
CASSLVGSGQGTEQYF | TGTGCCAGCAGCTTAGTCGGTTCGGGACAGGGGACCGAGCAGTACTTC | . | TRBJ2-7 | TRBD1 | TRBV7-2
CASSLARGAMINTQYF | TGCGCCAGCAGCTTGGCCAGGGGGGCCATGATTAATACGCAGTATTTT | . | TRBJ2-3 | . | TRBV5-1
CASSYQAVTDTQYF | TGTGCCAGCAGTTACCAAGCGGTTACAGATACGCAGTATTTT | few | TRBJ2-3 | . | TRBV27
CASSLPGQASDEQFF | TGTGCCAGCAGCTTACCGGGACAGGCAAGCGATGAGCAGTTCTTC | . | TRBJ2-1 | TRBD1 | TRBV11-3
CASSQSGGQLTYEQYF | TGCGCCAGCAGTCAATCGGGCGGCCAACTAACCTACGAGCAGTACTTC | . | TRBJ2-7 | . | TRBV23-1
CASTDGGMNEQFF | TGTGCCAGCACCGACGGGGGAATGAATGAGCAGTTCTTC | few | TRBJ2-1 | . | TRBV5-4
CASSLSMGTGELFF | TGTGCCAGCAGCTTATCAATGGGCACCGGGGAGCTGTTTTTT | . | TRBJ2-2 | . | TRBV7-2
CASSFSLSTEAFF | TGTGCCAGCAGCTTTTCCCTCTCGACTGAAGCTTTCTTT | few | TRBJ1-1 | . | TRBV5-6
CASSFGQGSLGQFF | TGTGCCAGCAGCTTCGGACAGGGTTCGTTGGGGCAGTTCTTC | . | TRBJ2-1 | TRBD1 | TRBV7-9
CASSYSPSGGSYEQYF | TGTGCCAGCAGTTACTCCCCCAGTGGGGGATCCTACGAGCAGTACTTC | few | TRBJ2-7 | . | TRBV6-5
CASSGAEQGAGEQYF | TGTGCCAGCTCCGGAGCCGAACAGGGGGCTGGAGAGCAGTACTTC | . | TRBJ2-7 | TRBD1 | TRBV9
CASSSPGPNTEAFF | TGTGCCAGCAGTTCCCCGGGTCCGAACACTGAAGCTTTCTTT | . | TRBJ1-1 | . | TRBV27
CASSSGTGAFDEQFF | TGTGCCAGCAGCTCCGGGACAGGGGCCTTCGATGAGCAGTTCTTC | once | TRBJ2-1 | TRBD1 | TRBV11-2
CASSRGQTKVADTQYF | TGCGCCAGCAGCCGAGGACAAACCAAGGTAGCAGATACGCAGTATTTT | . | TRBJ2-3 | . | TRBV5-1
CASLRGGNYGYTF | TGTGCCAGCCTCAGGGGAGGGAACTATGGCTACACCTTC | few | TRBJ1-2 | . | TRBV6-6